These T cell receptor beta chains were read from a single sample in a study of blood T cell repertoires in COVID-19. Clones were read by immunoSEQ multiplex PCR, and TCRdb kept only the in-frame ones, dropping some. Of 250,000 to 300,000 clones listed, 70% to 90% were seen once; the top ten hold approximately 5.1%. The material sequenced was peripheral blood. The receptors originated from a man aged 45-65 years with active or convalescent COVID-19. The CDR3 runs from the conserved cysteine through the conserved F or W. Fields, in order: CDR3 length, J gene, clone size, D gene, V gene, CDR3 DNA, CDR3 protein. D genes are given only for firm matches. Clone size is stated in some rows and not others, as once, few, many or a class when expanded.

len: 13
j_gene: TRBJ1-3
abundance: -
d_gene: -
v_gene: TRBV18
CDR3nt: TGTGCCAGCTCACCCTCCTCCGGAAACACCATATATTTT
CDR3aa: CASSPSSGNTIYF

len: 17
j_gene: TRBJ1-5
abundance: -
d_gene: TRBD1
v_gene: TRBV5-4
CDR3nt: TGTGCCAGCAGCTTGCGAGGGGACAGGGACCCCAATCAGCCCCAGCATTTT
CDR3aa: CASSLRGDRDPNQPQHF

len: 9
j_gene: TRBJ2-3
abundance: once
d_gene: -
v_gene: TRBV21-1
CDR3nt: TGTGCCAGCAGCATAATTCCGGGATTT
CDR3aa: CASSIIPGF

len: 15
j_gene: TRBJ1-5
abundance: few
d_gene: -
v_gene: TRBV15
CDR3nt: TGTGCCACCAGCAACACAGAAAATCAGGGTCAGCCCCAGCATTTT
CDR3aa: CATSNTENQGQPQHF

len: 10
j_gene: TRBJ2-5
abundance: -
d_gene: -
v_gene: TRBV29-1
CDR3nt: TGCAGCGCCGGAGGGGAGACCCAGTACTTC
CDR3aa: CSAGGETQYF

len: 15
j_gene: TRBJ1-6
abundance: -
d_gene: -
v_gene: TRBV6-5
CDR3nt: TGTGCCAGCAGTTACTCGACAGGACGTTTTTCACCCCTCCACTTT
CDR3aa: CASSYSTGRFSPLHF

len: 13
j_gene: TRBJ2-1
abundance: -
d_gene: TRBD2
v_gene: TRBV13
CDR3nt: TGTGCCAGCAGCTTACTAGCGGGGGCAGCCCCGTTCTTC
CDR3aa: CASSLLAGAAPFF

len: 15
j_gene: TRBJ2-7
abundance: -
d_gene: TRBD2
v_gene: TRBV7-2
CDR3nt: TGTGCCAGCAGCCGCACCGGGGGGGGCTCCTACGAGCAGTACTTC
CDR3aa: CASSRTGGGSYEQYF

len: 11
j_gene: TRBJ2-7
abundance: -
d_gene: -
v_gene: TRBV2
CDR3nt: TGTGCCAGCAGGGAGGTTGGCGAGCAGTACTTC
CDR3aa: CASREVGEQYF

len: 14
j_gene: TRBJ2-2
abundance: -
d_gene: -
v_gene: TRBV27
CDR3nt: TGTGCCAGCCGGCGCAGGTGGGACACCGGGGAGCTGTTTTTT
CDR3aa: CASRRRWDTGELFF

len: 15
j_gene: TRBJ2-7
abundance: -
d_gene: TRBD2
v_gene: TRBV7-2
CDR3nt: TGTGCCAGCAGCTCGGGACTAGCGGGTTCCTACGAGCAGTACTTC
CDR3aa: CASSSGLAGSYEQYF

len: 15
j_gene: TRBJ2-5
abundance: -
d_gene: TRBD2
v_gene: TRBV5-3
CDR3nt: TGTGCCAGAAGCTTGCTAGCGGGGGCCCAAGAGACCCAGTACTTC
CDR3aa: CARSLLAGAQETQYF

len: 12
j_gene: TRBJ2-3
abundance: -
d_gene: -
v_gene: TRBV6-5
CDR3nt: TGTGCCAGCAGGGTCCCAGCAGGTACGCAGTATTTT
CDR3aa: CASRVPAGTQYF

len: 17
j_gene: TRBJ2-3
abundance: -
d_gene: TRBD2
v_gene: TRBV19
CDR3nt: TGTGCCAGTAGTCTCCGGACTAGCGGAGCCCGCACAGATACGCAGTATTTT
CDR3aa: CASSLRTSGARTDTQYF

len: 15
j_gene: TRBJ1-2
abundance: -
d_gene: -
v_gene: TRBV19
CDR3nt: TGTGCCAGTGTCCCGAGTGGTGGAGGGGTGTATGGCTACACCTTC
CDR3aa: CASVPSGGGVYGYTF

len: 13
j_gene: TRBJ1-5
abundance: -
d_gene: TRBD1
v_gene: TRBV19
CDR3nt: TGTGCCAGTAGTTGGGACAGGGATCAGCCCCAGCATTTT
CDR3aa: CASSWDRDQPQHF

len: 15
j_gene: TRBJ2-3
abundance: -
d_gene: -
v_gene: TRBV3-1/TRBV3-2
CDR3nt: TGTGCCAGCAGCCGGAGGTCTAGCCGCACAGATACGCAGTATTTT
CDR3aa: CASSRRSSRTDTQYF

len: 13
j_gene: TRBJ1-1
abundance: -
d_gene: -
v_gene: TRBV18
CDR3nt: TGTGCCAGCTCACCAAAGCAGGGTACTGAAGCTTTCTTT
CDR3aa: CASSPKQGTEAFF

len: 14
j_gene: TRBJ2-7
abundance: -
d_gene: TRBD1
v_gene: TRBV11-2
CDR3nt: TGTGCCAGCAGCTTCGGGGACAGGGGTGATCGGCAGTACTTC
CDR3aa: CASSFGDRGDRQYF

len: 15
j_gene: TRBJ2-3
abundance: few
d_gene: TRBD2
v_gene: TRBV3-1/TRBV3-2
CDR3nt: TGTGCCAGCAGCCCCCGGGCGGGAGGCACAGATACGCAGTATTTT
CDR3aa: CASSPRAGGTDTQYF